The 6 T cell receptor beta chains below were found in one sample sequenced in a study of patients and donors after allogeneic stem cell transplantation. MiXCR was run by TCRdb on the RT-PCR reads, yielding one entry per CDR3 protein. This table holds roughly 940,000 distinct CDR3 sequences, more than 15% found once. Sequenced material: blood, either unsorted or a sorted T cell fraction (not recorded which). Every receptor here comes from a human donor who was either an allogeneic HSCT recipient or a stem cell or donor lymphocyte infusion donor (not recorded which). It is not recorded whose cells these are; they may come from a transplant donor.

This clonotype has more than one count but fewer than ten. The rearrangement links TRBV2 to TRBJ2-2; 12 bases are a match to TRBD2. The CDR3 consists of 18 residues. The V gene's germline CDR1 is SNHLY and CDR2 FYNNEI. Trimming at V came to 3 bases and at J to 1 base, leaving 6 bases not matched to a gene. The CDR3 protein is CASSEGLAGGMNTGELFF. In DNA, the CDR3 is TGTGCCAGCAGTGAGGGGCTAGCGGGAGGGATGAACACCGGGGAGCTGTTTTTT.

The sample holds many counts of this clonotype. The genes are TRBV20-1 and TRBJ2-1; D may be TRBD1 (5 bases). The CDR3 runs 14 residues. Trimming removed 5 bases from V and 5 bases from J, with 16 bases in between. The germline V gene encodes CDR1 DFQATT and CDR2 SNEGSKA (reference sequence). The DNA of the CDR3 is TGCAGTGCTCCCAGAGTGGGGCTGGACAATGAGCAGTTCTTC. Translation gives CSAPRVGLDNEQFF.

V is TRBV12-3 or TRBV12-4 and J is TRBJ1-5, with D possibly being TRBD1 (5 bases). Between the trimmed V and J ends, which lost 7 bases and 0 bases, there was a span of 13 bases. The CDR3 consists of 15 residues. In DNA form, the CDR3 reads TGTGCCAGCACCACGGGACCGCGTAGCAATCAGCCCCAGCATTTT. The encoded protein is CASTTGPRSNQPQHF.

The sample holds a few counts of this clonotype. The DNA for the CDR3 is TGTGCCAGCAGCTTAGGCCCTCTGACAGGGGGCCGTCAGCCCCAGCATTTT. Amino acid sequence: CASSLGPLTGGRQPQHF. The chain joins TRBV7-8 to TRBJ1-5, with 10 bases matching TRBD1. CDR3 length: 17 amino acids. Germline loops: CDR1 SGHVS, CDR2 FQNEAQ. V shed 1 base, J shed 6 bases, and the junction held 9 bases outside the gene matches.

The rearrangement joins TRBV20-1 to TRBJ2-7, with a weak D call TRBD2 (5 bases). CDR3 length: 13 residues. The V gene lost 6 bases and the J gene lost 4 bases, with 16 bases spanning the gap. The V gene's germline CDR1 is DFQATT and CDR2 SNEGSKA (reference sequence). CDR3 residues: CSALGESVYEQYF. The DNA for the CDR3 is TGCAGTGCGCTTGGGGAGAGCGTTTACGAGCAGTACTTC.

The chain couples TRBV25-1 to TRBJ2-5; TRBD2 matches at 7 bases. CDR1 and CDR2 from the germline V gene are MGHDK and SYGVNS. Trimming took 3 bases from V and 5 from J; bases not matched to a gene: 6. CDR3 size: 14 residues. For the CDR3, the DNA is TGTGCCAGCAGTGACAGGACTAGGGCGGAGACCCAGTACTTC. Translation gives CASSDRTRAETQYF.